The 32 T cell receptor beta chains below all came from one sample that was sequenced in a study of cytotoxic CD8 clonotypes in ibrutinib-treated CLL. Clones were read by immunoSEQ multiplex PCR, and TCRdb kept only the in-frame ones, dropping some. The table has 160,000 or so clones, roughly 77% seen once; the top ten hold over 2%. This material consisted of PBMCs, taken after 12 months of ibrutinib treatment. These receptors all stem from a human donor with chronic lymphocytic leukemia.

The chain has TRBV7-2 and TRBJ2-6; 11 nucleotides line up with TRBD2. In germline, CDR1 is SGHTA, CDR2 FQGNSA. The length of the CDR3 is 17 residues. With V trimmed by 3 bases and J by 2 bases, 3 bases remained unmatched. The CDR3 reads CASSFGTSGTGANVLTF. In DNA, the CDR3 is TGTGCCAGCAGCTTCGGGACTAGCGGTACTGGGGCCAACGTCCTGACTTTC. Looking up the rest from reference TRBV7-2 and TRBJ2-6 gives the full variable domain: GAGVSQSPSNKVTEKGKDVELRCDPISGHTALYWYRQSLGQGLEFLIYFQGNSAPDKSGLPSDRFSAERTGGSVSTLTIQRTQQEDSAVYLCASSFGTSGTGANVLTFGAGSRLTVL.

The chain is built from TRBV19 and TRBJ2-3; D is unresolved. Germline values: CDR1 LNHDA, CDR2 SQIVND (reference sequence). The CDR3 has 14 amino acids. The V and J ends lost 7 bases and 0 bases respectively, with 11 bases between them. The CDR3 loop reads CASKVTSSTDTQYF. The CDR3 bases are TGTGCCAGTAAGGTGACTTCTAGCACAGATACGCAGTATTTT. Together with reference TRBV19 and TRBJ2-3, the CDR3 gives the full variable domain: DGGITQSPKYLFRKEGQNVTLSCEQNLNHDAMYWYRQDPGQGLRLIYYSQIVNDFQKGDIAEGYSVSREKKESFPLTVTSAQKNPTAFYLCASKVTSSTDTQYFGPGTRLTVL.

V is TRBV2 and J is TRBJ2-7; 11 nucleotides agree with TRBD2. The CDR3 sequence is 13 residues long. Trimming removed 7 bases from V and 6 bases from J; junction bases left unmatched: 5. CDR1 SNHLY and CDR2 FYNNEI come from the germline V gene. The CDR3 spells CASTTSGGREQYF. The CDR3, as DNA: TGTGCCAGCACTACTAGCGGGGGACGCGAGCAGTACTTC.

This clone is a singleton in its sample. The rearrangement joins TRBV5-6 to TRBJ1-2; a possible D gene is TRBD1 (6 bases). This CDR3 region has 17 residues. V lost 4 bases, J lost 1 base, and 20 bases lay in between. CDR1 and CDR2 from the germline V gene are SGHDT and YYEEEE. The CDR3 bases are TGTGCCAGCAGCGTGACAGGCAGGCCTGCTGGTAACTATGGCTACACCTTC. This sequence encodes CASSVTGRPAGNYGYTF.

This chain joins TRBV5-4 and TRBJ2-1, with 12 bases that match TRBD2. The CDR3 length is 16 residues. With 3 bases clipped from V and 4 bases from J, the junction kept 5 bases outside the gene matches. Germline CDR1 and CDR2: SGHNT and YYREEE (reference sequence). In nucleotides, the CDR3 is TGTGCCAGCAGCTCACGGACTAGCGGGGTGTACAATGAGCAGTTCTTC. Translation gives CASSSRTSGVYNEQFF.

V gene TRBV14 combines with J gene TRBJ1-2; 8 bases align to TRBD1. Trimming took 3 bases from V and 5 from J; bases not matched to a gene: 8. In germline, CDR1 is SGHDN, CDR2 FVKESK. This CDR3 contains 15 residues. The chain's CDR3 is CASSHGQGVGYGYTF. CDR3 DNA sequence: TGTGCCAGCAGCCACGGACAGGGAGTAGGGTATGGCTACACCTTC.

The chain has TRBV27 and TRBJ1-3; 9 nucleotides match TRBD1. Germline V gene data show CDR1 as MNHEY and CDR2 as SMNVEV (reference sequence). CDR3 length equals 17 residues. Trimming at V came to 6 bases and at J to 4 bases, leaving 13 bases not matched to a gene. Here the CDR3 reads CASRPGQGLSWGNTIYF. DNA of the CDR3: TGTGCCAGCAGGCCGGGACAGGGCCTCTCTTGGGGAAACACCATATATTTT.

This clone was seen a few times. The chain links TRBV6-6 to TRBJ2-1, with 7 bases lining up with TRBD1. Germline V gives CDR1 MNHNY, CDR2 SVGAGI (reference sequence). J was trimmed by 0 bases and V by 5 bases; bases with no gene match: 4. The CDR3 has 15 amino acids. The CDR3 sequence is CASSKQGSSYNEQFF. The CDR3, as DNA: TGTGCCAGCAGTAAACAGGGGAGCTCCTACAATGAGCAGTTCTTC.

This rearrangement joins TRBV4-1 to TRBJ2-2; the D call may be TRBD1 or TRBD2 (6 bases each). Trimming pared 4 bases from V and 4 bases from J, leaving 13 bases between. The CDR3 contains 15 residues. CDR1 and CDR2 (germline): MGHRA, YSYEKL. The chain's CDR3 is CASSLEGGITGELFF. The CDR3 nucleotides are TGCGCCAGCAGCCTCGAGGGGGGCATCACCGGGGAGCTGTTTTTT.

The J gene is TRBJ2-7, the V gene TRBV28; 11 bases agree with TRBD1. The CDR3 spans 15 residues. With 6 bases clipped from V and 6 bases from J, the junction kept 10 bases outside the gene matches. Germline lookup yields CDR1 MDHEN and CDR2 SYDVKM. The CDR3 is CASRSPGQGVGEQYF. The CDR3 nucleotides read TGTGCCAGCAGGTCTCCGGGACAGGGGGTAGGCGAGCAGTACTTC.

The chain combines TRBV19 with TRBJ1-5, with 10 bases matching TRBD1. CDR3 length: 17 residues. With V trimmed by 4 bases and J by 2 bases, 8 bases remained unmatched. In germline, CDR1 is LNHDA, CDR2 SQIVND (reference sequence). As DNA, the CDR3 is TGTGCCAGTAGTAGCCGGGACAGGGGCGGGCGCAATCAGCCCCAGCATTTT. Translation: CASSSRDRGGRNQPQHF.

The CDR3 coding sequence is TGTGCCAGCAGTATTCCAGGGGGCTACGAGCAGTACTTC. It translates to CASSIPGGYEQYF. The chain carries TRBV28 and TRBJ2-7; 7 bases line up with TRBD1. CDR1 and CDR2 from the germline V gene are MDHEN and SYDVKM. The CDR3 has 13 amino acids. Trimming cost V 5 bases and J 3 bases; bases outside gene matches: 4.

This clone has just a few counts. The CDR3 coding sequence is TGCAGCGTTTGGTCAACTGGAAACACCATATATTTT. The encoded protein is CSVWSTGNTIYF. This chain connects TRBV29-1 to TRBJ1-3, with D unclear. Per the germline V gene, CDR1 is SQVTM and CDR2 is ANQGSEA. Trimming removed 5 bases from V and 2 bases from J, with 7 bases in between. The length of the CDR3 is 12 residues.

The chain has TRBV27 and TRBJ2-4, with 9 bases fitting TRBD2. The CDR3 consists of 14 residues. Per germline, CDR1 MNHEY and CDR2 SMNVEV (reference sequence). Trimming at V came to 1 base and at J to 9 bases, leaving 4 bases not matched to a gene. CDR3 nucleotide sequence: TGTGCCAGCAGTTTATATAGCGGGGGTGGCATTCAGTACTTC. Translation: CASSLYSGGGIQYF.

This clone was found a few times. The CDR3 spells CASTPGQGFWDSNQPQHF. CDR3 in DNA: TGTGCCAGTACTCCGGGACAGGGTTTTTGGGATAGCAATCAGCCCCAGCATTTT. The V gene is TRBV19, the J gene TRBJ1-5; 9 nucleotides line up with TRBD1. Germline V gene sequence: CDR1 LNHDA, CDR2 SQIVND (reference sequence). V shed 7 bases, J shed 0 bases, and the junction held 13 bases outside the gene matches. The CDR3 extends over 18 amino acids.

The chain joins TRBV28 to TRBJ1-2, with TRBD1 matching 7 bases. This CDR3 spans 15 amino acids. Germline CDR1 MDHEN, CDR2 SYDVKM. The ends lost 6 bases at V and 0 bases at J; junction bases unmatched: 7. Here the CDR3 reads CASRTGTDSNYGYTF. CDR3 DNA sequence: TGTGCCAGCAGAACCGGGACAGATTCTAACTATGGCTACACCTTC.

V and J are TRBV9 and TRBJ2-2; TRBD1 agrees at 10 bases. Germline assignment: CDR1 SGDLS and CDR2 YYNGEE. The CDR3 covers 16 residues. V gave up 3 bases and J gave up 3 bases; unmatched junction bases: 5. CDR3 residues: CASSGGQGYYTGELFF. The DNA of the CDR3 is TGTGCCAGCAGCGGGGGACAGGGGTATTACACCGGGGAGCTGTTTTTT.

This chain joins TRBV28 and TRBJ1-4; D unclear. V shed 2 bases and J shed 0 bases, with 7 bases lying between them. CDR3 length: 15 amino acids. Germline V gives CDR1 MDHEN, CDR2 SYDVKM. Written as DNA, the CDR3 is TGTGCCAGCAGTTTAATAGGCGCAACTAATGAAAAACTGTTTTTT. This codes for CASSLIGATNEKLFF. Full variable domain (missing parts from reference TRBV28 and TRBJ1-4): DVKVTQSSRYLVKRTGEKVFLECVQDMDHENMFWYRQDPGLGLRLIYFSYDVKMKEKGDIPEGYSVSREKKERFSLILESASTNQTSMYLCASSLIGATNEKLFFGSGTQLSVL.

In its sample, this clone was seen a few times. This sequence joins TRBV28 and TRBJ1-2; TRBD1 matches at 8 bases. Germline V lookup: CDR1 MDHEN, CDR2 SYDVKM. V trimming: 5 bases; J trimming: 3 bases; junction bases outside the gene matches: 8. This CDR3 is built from 15 residues. CDR3 sequence: CASSTYRGAHYGYTF. The CDR3 nucleotides read TGTGCCAGCAGTACATACAGGGGGGCTCACTATGGCTACACCTTC.

The chain uses TRBV7-8 and TRBJ2-7; 7 bases line up with TRBD1. This CDR3 has 15 amino acids. Germline CDR1 reads SGHVS; CDR2 reads FQNEAQ. Losses at the gene ends were 0 bases for V and 1 base for J; bases not matched to a gene: 3. CDR3 DNA sequence: TGTGCCAGCAGCTTAGCCGGGACAGCGTCCTACGAGCAGTACTTC. Translated: CASSLAGTASYEQYF.

V gene TRBV19 combines with J gene TRBJ2-7; D is unclear. CDR3 length: 14 residues. Germline assignment: CDR1 LNHDA and CDR2 SQIVND (reference sequence). V was trimmed by 2 bases and J by 0 bases, leaving 8 bases between them. The CDR3 coding sequence is TGTGCCAGTAGTATAAGTAGAAGCTCCTACGAGCAGTACTTC. As protein: CASSISRSSYEQYF.

This clone has more than one count but fewer than ten. The gene calls are TRBV2 and TRBJ2-5, with 9 bases that match TRBD2. In germline, CDR1 is SNHLY, CDR2 FYNNEI. The J segment lost 5 bases and the V segment lost 8 bases, leaving 12 bases of the junction unmatched. The CDR3 totals 15 residues. This CDR3 reads CASSLGLAGRETQYF. The CDR3 DNA sequence: TGTGCCAGCTCACTCGGGCTAGCGGGGAGGGAGACCCAGTACTTC.

The chain couples TRBV9 to TRBJ1-6; tentatively, D is TRBD1 (6 bases). The germline CDR1 and CDR2 sequences are SGDLS and YYNGEE. The CDR3 runs 18 residues. The V gene lost 4 bases and the J gene lost 0 bases, with 17 bases spanning the gap. Here the CDR3 reads CASSLTIQGSSYNSPLHF. The CDR3 DNA reads TGTGCCAGCAGCCTAACAATACAGGGTAGCTCCTATAATTCACCCCTCCACTTT.

This chain links TRBV19 with TRBJ2-3, with 10 bases matching TRBD2. CDR3 size: 16 residues. V lost 1 base, J lost 1 base, and 2 bases stayed unmatched. Germline CDR1 LNHDA, CDR2 SQIVND (reference sequence). CDR3 protein: CASSIVGTSGTDTQYF. CDR3 nucleotide sequence: TGTGCCAGTAGTATAGTTGGGACTAGCGGCACAGATACGCAGTATTTT. The full variable domain, rest sourced from reference TRBV19 and TRBJ2-3, is DGGITQSPKYLFRKEGQNVTLSCEQNLNHDAMYWYRQDPGQGLRLIYYSQIVNDFQKGDIAEGYSVSREKKESFPLTVTSAQKNPTAFYLCASSIVGTSGTDTQYFGPGTRLTVL.

The CDR3 here is CASSLSASGGVDTQYF. The CDR3 coding sequence is TGTGCCAGCAGCTTGAGTGCTAGCGGGGGCGTTGATACGCAGTATTTT. The chain is built from TRBV5-4 and TRBJ2-3; 10 positions match TRBD2. The CDR3 length is 16 residues. V dropped 1 base and J dropped 6; count of bases not matched to a gene: 8. Germline-derived CDR1 and CDR2 are SGHNT and YYREEE (reference sequence).

This clone was recorded once. In DNA, the CDR3 is TGTGCCAGCAGTTTGTTCCGTGGGGTCTACGAGCAGTACTTC. Translated: CASSLFRGVYEQYF. The gene calls are TRBV28 and TRBJ2-7; D remains ambiguous. From germline, CDR1 is MDHEN and CDR2 SYDVKM. The CDR3 consists of 14 residues. Trimming removed 3 bases at V and 3 bases at J, with 12 bases between. The whole variable domain, remainder taken from reference TRBV28 and TRBJ2-7, is DVKVTQSSRYLVKRTGEKVFLECVQDMDHENMFWYRQDPGLGLRLIYFSYDVKMKEKGDIPEGYSVSREKKERFSLILESASTNQTSMYLCASSLFRGVYEQYFGPGTRLTVT.

V is TRBV7-6 and J is TRBJ1-1; D unresolved. Deletions cut 6 bases from V and 11 bases from J, with 13 bases between. The CDR3 totals 11 residues. Germline V lookup: CDR1 SGHVS, CDR2 FNYEAQ. The CDR3 loop reads CASSIDQIAFF. CDR3 in DNA: TGTGCCAGCAGTATCGACCAGATTGCTTTCTTT.

The genes are TRBV2 and TRBJ1-4; D is unresolved. This CDR3 is built from 14 residues. CDR1 is SNHLY, CDR2 FYNNEI, per germline. V was cut by 6 bases and J by 4 bases, with 12 bases left in between. CDR3 in DNA: TGTGCCAGCAGGGAGTTTGCCCTTAATGAAAAACTGTTTTTT. Translating gives CASREFALNEKLFF. Full variable domain (outside the CDR3, taken from reference TRBV2 and TRBJ1-4): EPEVTQTPSHQVTQMGQEVILRCVPISNHLYFYWYRQILGQKVEFLVSFYNNEISEKSEIFDDQFSVERPDGSNFTLKIRSTKLEDSAMYFCASREFALNEKLFFGSGTQLSVL.

This sequence joins TRBV4-1 and TRBJ2-7, with 9 bases that match TRBD1. V trimming: 5 bases; J trimming: 2 bases; junction bases outside the gene matches: 4. CDR3 size: 14 residues. CDR1 MGHRA and CDR2 YSYEKL come from the germline V gene. This chain's CDR3 is CASSEDRGPYEQYF. CDR3 nucleotides: TGCGCCAGCAGCGAGGACAGGGGACCCTACGAGCAGTACTTC.

V is TRBV12-5 and J is TRBJ1-1; 7 bases agree with TRBD1. V was pared by 7 bases and J by 2 bases, with 25 bases of the junction left unmatched. From germline, CDR1 is LGHNT and CDR2 FRNRAP. This CDR3 spans 20 amino acids. In DNA, the CDR3 is TGTGCTAGTGATAACAGGATGGGCAGGGGGTTAATAGTAGGAAACACTGAAGCTTTCTTT. This translates into CASDNRMGRGLIVGNTEAFF.

J is TRBJ1-4 and V is TRBV28; TRBD1 might be the D (6 bases). The CDR3 consists of 17 residues. Germline V gene data show CDR1 as MDHEN and CDR2 as SYDVKM. V gave up 0 bases and J gave up 2 bases, with 13 bases separating them. The CDR3 sequence is CASSLWARGRTNEKLFF. The CDR3 bases are TGTGCCAGCAGTTTATGGGCCAGGGGTAGGACTAATGAAAAACTGTTTTTT.

The rearrangement joins TRBV7-3 to TRBJ2-6; D is possibly TRBD1 or TRBD2 (5 bases each). CDR1 and CDR2 (germline): SGHTA, FQGTGA. The CDR3 covers 17 residues. V lost 5 bases and J lost 1, with 15 bases in between. CDR3 DNA: TGTGCCAGCAGCCGTAGTGGGGACCGGTCTGGGGCCAACGTCCTGACTTTC. Its translation is CASSRSGDRSGANVLTF.